This record covers a single T cell receptor (beta chain). This record comes from a study of long-term antiretroviral therapy in people with HIV. V gave up 1 base and J gave up 0 bases, with 10 bases separating them. Looked up from germline, CDR1 is MRHNA and CDR2 is SNTAGT. The CDR3 loop spans 16 amino acids. Version v3.0 of the immunoSEQ assay was performed at survey level. Clones were sequenced by immunoSEQ multiplex PCR, and TCRdb holds only the in-frame ones, with some missing. The data hold approximately 24,000 clones, with around 80% observed a single time. The sequenced sample was unsorted PBMCs, obtained 1.1 years before starting antiretroviral therapy. The clonotype comes from a woman between 25 and 40 years old with HIV. The J gene is TRBJ2-1, the V gene TRBV6-4; the D is unclear. The CDR3 DNA reads TGTGCCAGCAGTGACTGGTCGCGAAGCTCCTACAATGAGCAGTTCTTC. Translation: CASSDWSRSSYNEQFF.